Following are 7 T cell receptor beta chains from one sample sequenced in a study of response to subunit inactivated influenza vaccine. Via MiXCR, TCRdb re-called the RT-PCR reads, giving one row per CDR3 protein. The sample has around 570,000 distinct CDR3 sequences, around 11% seen once. The same sample was also studied in work on T cells expressing NK-cell markers. According to that study: Template switching by 5'RACE with UMIs generated the TCR beta cDNA.

Sequencing was performed on PBMCs from blood, taken on the day of vaccination. These receptors were taken from a man aged 50 or older who received an inactivated influenza vaccine.

The genes are TRBV4-3 and TRBJ2-1, with D hard to call. V shed 0 bases and J shed 2 bases, with 11 bases lying between them. Per the germline V gene, CDR1 is LGHNA and CDR2 is YSLEER. The CDR3 sequence is 16 residues long. CDR3 region: CASSQDGLGTYNEQFF. DNA for the CDR3: TGCGCCAGCAGCCAAGACGGGCTGGGGACCTACAATGAGCAGTTCTTC.

This clonotype was seen only a few times. As DNA, the CDR3 is TGTGCCAGCAGCGTAAGCGGGGGTTATGCCTACGAGCAGTACTTC. Translated: CASSVSGGYAYEQYF. The genes are TRBV9 and TRBJ2-7, with 8 positions matching TRBD2. CDR1 and CDR2 (germline): SGDLS, YYNGEE. V lost 1 base, J lost 2 bases, and 5 bases stayed unmatched. The CDR3 sequence is 15 residues long.

This clonotype was detected ten times or more. This rearrangement joins TRBV4-2 to TRBJ2-7, with 9 bases lining up with TRBD2. The CDR3 is 17 residues long. Germline assignment: CDR1 LGHNA and CDR2 YNFKEQ. V shed 2 bases, J shed 4 bases, and the junction held 12 bases outside the gene matches. The DNA for the CDR3 is TGTGCCAGCAGCCAAAGCTCGAGCGGGGGGCACGAGTACGAGCAGTACTTC. Its translation: CASSQSSSGGHEYEQYF.

This clonotype was recorded a few times. This chain uses TRBV5-1 with TRBJ2-3, with a tentative D call TRBD1 (5 bases). The CDR3 is 16 residues long. Trimming removed 4 bases from V and 0 bases from J, with 15 bases in between. CDR1 SGHRS and CDR2 YFSETQ come from the germline V gene. The CDR3 region has the DNA TGCGCCAGCAGCGGTGACAGTTACTATAGCACAGATACGCAGTATTTT. This encodes CASSGDSYYSTDTQYF.

This clonotype was detected many times. This chain links TRBV10-1 with TRBJ2-2; weak D call: TRBD1 (5 bases). Germline V lookup: CDR1 WNHNN, CDR2 SYGVQD (reference sequence). The length of the CDR3 is 14 residues. V lost 7 bases and J 5 bases, leaving 14 bases between the germline ends. CDR3 sequence reads: CASTDTRVTGELFF. CDR3 in DNA: TGCGCCAGCACTGACACCAGGGTAACCGGGGAGCTGTTTTTT.

The rearrangement links TRBV24-1 to TRBJ2-4; D call uncertain. V lost 0 bases, J lost 8 bases, and 7 bases lay in between. The CDR3 has 13 amino acids. CDR1 and CDR2 (germline): KGHDR, SFDVKD. The CDR3 is CATSDLSQDIQYF. The CDR3, as DNA: TGTGCCACCAGTGATTTGAGCCAGGACATTCAGTACTTC.

This clonotype was observed a handful of times. The rearrangement links TRBV5-1 to TRBJ2-1; D uncertain. The CDR3 consists of 15 residues. From germline, CDR1 is SGHRS and CDR2 YFSETQ. The V gene lost 0 bases and the J gene lost 2 bases, with 9 bases spanning the gap. CDR3 sequence: CASSLEVGTYNEQFF. The CDR3 region has the DNA TGCGCCAGCAGCTTGGAAGTGGGGACCTACAATGAGCAGTTCTTC.